This TCR beta chain was recorded in a study of beta chain features in type 1 diabetes. What was sequenced were expressed TCRB transcripts, since all of the isolated RNA had been reverse transcribed. Assay used: immunoSEQ multiplex PCR; TCRdb lists only in-frame clones, some missing. The sample lists about 160,000 clones; roughly 9% were seen once. Trimming at V came to 2 bases and at J to 2 bases, leaving 3 bases not matched to a gene. The CDR3 totals 14 residues. The germline gives CDR1 SGDLS, CDR2 YYNGEE. About this clone itself: Its antigen is undetermined.

Study-level points and caveats: Moderately but significantly shorter TCRB CDR3s were found in Type 1 diabetes patients in all four CD4+ subsets.

This sequence was found in a woman in her 30s with type 1 diabetes. The source material was central memory CD4+ T cells from blood. V is TRBV9 and J is TRBJ2-5; 7 positions match TRBD2. The CDR3 nucleotides are TGTGCCAGCAGCGTGGCTAGCGGACAAGAGACCCAGTACTTC. It specifies CASSVASGQETQYF.